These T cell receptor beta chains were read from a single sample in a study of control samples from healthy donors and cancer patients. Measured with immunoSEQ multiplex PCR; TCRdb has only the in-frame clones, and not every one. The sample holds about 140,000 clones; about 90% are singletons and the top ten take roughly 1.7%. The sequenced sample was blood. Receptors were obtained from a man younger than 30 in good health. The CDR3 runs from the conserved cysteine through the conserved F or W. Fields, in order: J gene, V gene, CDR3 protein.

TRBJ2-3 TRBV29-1 CSVTGTPGSDTQYF
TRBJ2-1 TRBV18 CASSQGGSYNEQFF
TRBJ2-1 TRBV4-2 CASSQDGRDRGYNEQFF
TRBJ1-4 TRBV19 CASSWAGREKLFF
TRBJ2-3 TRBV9 CASSVDPGGHDTQYF
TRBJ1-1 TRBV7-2 CASSPPIWGTEAFF
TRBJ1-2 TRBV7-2 CASSLVGGQGLGYTF
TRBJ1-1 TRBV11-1 CASSLDSQAEAFF
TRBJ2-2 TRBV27 CASSFRVHGELFF
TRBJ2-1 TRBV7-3 CASSLKGSSAYNEQFF
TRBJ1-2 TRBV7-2 CASSPQSHEGGYTF
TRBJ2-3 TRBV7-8 CASSLEGTGPTNTDTQYF